These 21 T cell receptor beta chains came from one sample sequenced in a study of T cell responses to AZD1222 COVID-19 vaccine. Here immunoSEQ multiplex PCR was the method, and the copy in TCRdb shows in-frame clones only, minus some. The data hold approximately 110,000 clones, with about 90% observed a single time. The source was peripheral blood, collected 28 days after the second AZD1222 dose. These receptors were obtained from an adult who received the AZD1222 COVID-19 vaccine.

V usage is TRBV6-5 and J usage is TRBJ1-2; D not certain. The ends were cut back, 7 bases at V and 4 bases at J, with 16 bases in the middle. The CDR3 runs 14 residues. Germline assignment: CDR1 MNHEY and CDR2 SVGAGI. CDR3 in amino acids: CASMWRQRIYGYTF. The DNA of the CDR3 is TGTGCCAGCATGTGGAGGCAGCGTATCTATGGCTACACCTTC.

The chain couples TRBV2 to TRBJ1-5; 7 bases agree with TRBD1. Losses at the gene ends were 7 bases for V and 3 bases for J; bases not matched to a gene: 3. Per the germline V gene, CDR1 is SNHLY and CDR2 is FYNNEI. There are 13 residues in the CDR3. The CDR3 DNA is TGTGCCAGCACAGACAGGGACAATCAGCCCCAGCATTTT. This encodes CASTDRDNQPQHF.

The rearrangement links TRBV12-3 or TRBV12-4 to TRBJ2-7; D gene unclear. The CDR3 has 13 residues. Trimming removed 2 bases at V and 4 bases at J, with 9 bases between. CDR3 sequence: CASSLRFVYEQYF. The CDR3 DNA is TGTGCCAGCAGTTTAAGGTTTGTATACGAGCAGTACTTC.

The CDR3 spells CSASGGGTANQPQHF. The CDR3 DNA reads as TGCAGTGCTAGTGGAGGTGGGACGGCAAATCAGCCCCAGCATTTT. The chain employs TRBV20-1 and TRBJ1-5, with TRBD1 as a possible D gene (5 bases). This CDR3 is built from 15 residues. Germline V gene data show CDR1 as DFQATT and CDR2 as SNEGSKA (reference sequence). V was cut by 3 bases and J by 4 bases, with 16 bases left in between.

This clone was detected only once. This chain links TRBV28 with TRBJ1-1; the D is unclear. Germline CDR1 MDHEN, CDR2 SYDVKM. The CDR3 totals 12 residues. V dropped 3 bases and J dropped 2 bases, with 4 bases sitting between them. CDR3 sequence reads: CASSFKNTEAFF. CDR3 coding DNA: TGTGCCAGCAGTTTTAAAAACACTGAAGCTTTCTTT.

The chain links TRBV7-8 to TRBJ2-3, with 7 positions matching TRBD1. From germline, CDR1 is SGHVS and CDR2 FQNEAQ. This CDR3 region has 14 residues. Losses at the gene ends were 5 bases for V and 3 bases for J; bases not matched to a gene: 5. The DNA of the CDR3 is TGTGCCAGCAGCCCGGACAGGACTACAGATACGCAGTATTTT. Its translation is CASSPDRTTDTQYF.

The rearrangement joins TRBV10-1 to TRBJ2-2; D is tentatively TRBD1 or TRBD2 (5 bases each). V dropped 0 bases and J dropped 2 bases, with 10 bases sitting between them. The V gene's germline CDR1 is WNHNN and CDR2 SYGVQD (reference sequence). The CDR3 has 16 amino acids. This CDR3 reads CASSESRGVNTGELFF. CDR3 nucleotides: TGCGCCAGCAGTGAGTCGAGGGGAGTCAACACCGGGGAGCTGTTTTTT.

The V call is TRBV5-1, the J call TRBJ2-5; D is undetermined. CDR1 and CDR2 from the germline V gene are SGHRS and YFSETQ. The germline V and J ends were trimmed by 3 bases and 2 bases, with 11 bases remaining between them. The length of the CDR3 is 14 residues. Written as DNA, the CDR3 is TGCGCCAGCAGCTCACAGACTCGACAAGAGACCCAGTACTTC. Translation gives CASSSQTRQETQYF.

The CDR3 sequence: CASSYSMRGLNYEQYF. The CDR3, as DNA: TGTGCCAGCAGTTACTCGATGCGGGGGCTAAACTACGAGCAGTACTTC. The rearrangement links TRBV6-2 or TRBV6-3 to TRBJ2-7, with D perhaps matching TRBD2 (7 bases). CDR1 is MNHEY and CDR2 is SVGEGT in the germline V gene. The length of the CDR3 is 16 residues. V was shortened by 0 bases and J by 3 bases, with 15 bases between the two germline ends.

The rearrangement uses TRBV3-1 (or the pseudogene TRBV3-2) and TRBJ1-2, with TRBD1 as a possible D gene (6 bases). CDR1 is LGHDT, CDR2 YNNKEL, per germline (reference sequence). The germline V and J ends were trimmed by 0 bases and 5 bases, with 13 bases remaining between them. CDR3 length: 15 residues. CDR3 in amino acids: CASSQDWGPVYGYTF. CDR3 DNA sequence: TGTGCCAGCAGCCAAGATTGGGGGCCAGTTTATGGCTACACCTTC.

This rearrangement joins TRBV5-4 to TRBJ2-7, with 9 bases fitting TRBD1. Germline V CDR1 and CDR2: SGHNT, YYREEE (reference sequence). J lost 4 bases, V lost 3 bases, and 11 bases had no gene match. This CDR3 contains 16 residues. This chain's CDR3 is CASSYLARTGAYEQYF. CDR3 bases: TGTGCCAGCAGCTACCTGGCCCGGACAGGGGCTTACGAGCAGTACTTC.

The chain recombines TRBV6-6 with TRBJ2-3; weak D call: TRBD1 (6 bases). The germline CDR1 and CDR2 sequences are MNHNY and SVGAGI (reference sequence). V dropped 5 bases and J dropped 2 bases, with 17 bases sitting between them. This CDR3 is built from 16 residues. CDR3 protein: CASSTDGTRYTDTQYF. The DNA for the CDR3 is TGTGCCAGCAGTACCGACGGGACACGCTACACAGATACGCAGTATTTT.

The chain uses TRBV15 and TRBJ2-3; D might be TRBD1 or TRBD2, each matching 5 bases. The germline V gene has CDR1 LNHNV and CDR2 YYDKDF (reference sequence). Between the trimmed V and J ends, which lost 1 base and 6 bases, there was a span of 8 bases. The CDR3 is 13 amino acids. The CDR3 nucleotides are TGTGCCACCAGCAGAGGAGGGGAGGATACGCAGTATTTT. Its protein product is CATSRGGEDTQYF.

The gene calls are TRBV5-4 and TRBJ2-1, with TRBD2 matching 7 bases. Trimming took 0 bases from V and 0 from J; bases not matched to a gene: 3. The CDR3 length is 16 residues. In germline, CDR1 is SGHNT, CDR2 YYREEE (reference sequence). CDR3 bases: TGTGCCAGCAGCTTGGGAGCGGGGAGCTCCTACAATGAGCAGTTCTTC. Its protein is CASSLGAGSSYNEQFF.

This clone was recorded only once. This chain connects TRBV4-1 to TRBJ1-5; 7 nucleotides match TRBD1. The CDR3 is 15 amino acids. V shed 0 bases and J 6 bases; nucleotides not matched to a gene: 5. The V gene's germline CDR1 is MGHRA and CDR2 YSYEKL. The CDR3: CASSQDPGGSQPQHF. The CDR3 DNA follows: TGCGCCAGCAGCCAAGATCCAGGGGGGAGTCAGCCCCAGCATTTT.

The chain joins TRBV20-1 to TRBJ1-3; D call uncertain. With 3 bases removed from V and 2 bases from J, the gap between germline ends came to 11 bases. The CDR3 loop spans 14 amino acids. Germline values: CDR1 DFQATT, CDR2 SNEGSKA (reference sequence). CDR3 sequence reads: CSASSPNAGNTIYF. Here the CDR3 DNA reads TGCAGTGCTAGTAGTCCGAACGCTGGAAACACCATATATTTT.

CDR3 in DNA: TGTGCCAGCAGCTTACATGGCAGGGGTACCGGGGAGCTGTTTTTT. Protein sequence: CASSLHGRGTGELFF. The chain combines TRBV7-2 with TRBJ2-2; the D gene is possibly TRBD1 (6 bases). The CDR3 spans 15 residues. Trimming took 2 bases from V and 5 from J, leaving 12 bases between them. CDR1 SGHTA and CDR2 FQGNSA come from the germline V gene.

The J gene is TRBJ1-5, the V gene TRBV24-1, with D possibly matching TRBD1 (6 bases). V was pared by 5 bases and J by 5 bases, with 12 bases between. This CDR3 comprises 14 residues. Germline-derived CDR1 and CDR2 are KGHDR and SFDVKD. This CDR3 reads CATSGRGGYQPQHF. CDR3 coding DNA: TGTGCCACCAGTGGTCGAGGGGGATATCAGCCCCAGCATTTT.

The chain uses TRBV29-1 and TRBJ1-1; D might be TRBD1 (5 bases). Trimming took off 4 bases at V and 4 bases at J, with 16 bases between the two ends. In germline, CDR1 is SQVTM, CDR2 ANQGSEA. The CDR3 has 14 residues. CDR3 protein: CSVGGRTGGTEAFF. The CDR3 DNA reads TGCAGCGTTGGGGGACGGACCGGGGGCACTGAAGCTTTCTTT. The variable domain in full, with the rest retrieved from reference TRBV29-1 and TRBJ1-1, is SAVISQKPSRDICQRGTSLTIQCQVDSQVTMMFWYRQQPGQSLTLIATANQGSEATYESGFVIDKFPISRPNLTFSTLTVSNMSPEDSSIYLCSVGGRTGGTEAFFGQGTRLTVV.

V is TRBV19 and J is TRBJ1-5, with D possibly TRBD1 on 5 matching bases. Germline assignment: CDR1 LNHDA and CDR2 SQIVND (reference sequence). The CDR3 has 16 amino acids. Trimming took 5 bases from V and 1 from J, leaving 15 bases between them. The CDR3 region has the DNA TGTGCCAGTAGTCAATGGGGGGGGGAAAGCAATCAGCCCCAGCATTTT. Its translation is CASSQWGGESNQPQHF.

The chain has TRBV19 and TRBJ2-1, with TRBD2 identical over 12 bases. The CDR3 covers 13 residues. V was pared by 8 bases and J by 6 bases, with 2 bases of the junction left unmatched. CDR1 is LNHDA, CDR2 SQIVND, per germline (reference sequence). CDR3: CASLAGGSNEQFF. CDR3 bases: TGTGCCAGTCTAGCGGGAGGGTCCAATGAGCAGTTCTTC.